This TCR beta chain was sequenced for a study of shared clonotypes between healthy human individuals. Whole-study results and caveats: Between a few donors, naive CD4 clonotypes were shared at a level of approximately 5%. Against clonotypes common to all four donors, non-shared ones had lower generation probabilities.

V was clipped by 6 bases and J by 12 bases; unmatched bases: 9. The CDR3 totals 12 residues. Germline CDR1 is SGHVS and CDR2 is FQNEAQ. For this clone: The antigen is undetermined.

The method was immunoSEQ multiplex PCR; TCRdb's version includes in-frame clones alone and lacks a portion of them. The sample lists some 100,000 clones, roughly two thirds occurring once. The genes are TRBV7-8 and TRBJ2-7; 9 nucleotides agree with TRBD1. Sequences were obtained from memory CD8+ T cells sorted from blood. Subset described: CD45RO+ cells pooled with CCR7-negative TemRA cells. The receptor was isolated from a woman aged 25 to 39 in good health. The chain's CDR3 is CASRPTGGQGYF. DNA of the CDR3: TGTGCCAGCAGACCCACTGGGGGACAGGGGTACTTC.